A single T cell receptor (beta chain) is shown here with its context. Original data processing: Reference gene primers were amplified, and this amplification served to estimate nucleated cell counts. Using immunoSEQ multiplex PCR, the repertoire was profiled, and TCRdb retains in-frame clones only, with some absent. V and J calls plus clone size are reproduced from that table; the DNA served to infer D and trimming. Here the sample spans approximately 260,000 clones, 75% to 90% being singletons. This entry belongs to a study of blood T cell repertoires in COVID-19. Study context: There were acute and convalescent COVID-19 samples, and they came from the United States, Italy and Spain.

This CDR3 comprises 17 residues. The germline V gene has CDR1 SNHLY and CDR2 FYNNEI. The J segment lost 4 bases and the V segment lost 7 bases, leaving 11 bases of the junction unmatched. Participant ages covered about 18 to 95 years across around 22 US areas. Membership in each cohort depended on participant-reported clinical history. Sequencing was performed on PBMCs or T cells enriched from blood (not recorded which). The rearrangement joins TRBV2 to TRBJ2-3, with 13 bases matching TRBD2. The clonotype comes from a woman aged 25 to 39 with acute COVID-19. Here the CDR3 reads CASTTGGLAGVADTQYF. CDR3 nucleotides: TGTGCCAGCACAACGGGCGGACTAGCGGGGGTCGCAGATACGCAGTATTTT.